This TCR beta chain emerged from a study of blood T cell repertoires in COVID-19. At the level of the study: T cells, B-cell-depleted T cells, or PBMCs supplied cDNA or gDNA.

Turning to this clone: The same CDR3 can be traced to other DNA sequences in this sample.

Authors' methods: The assay estimated nucleated cells by amplifying reference gene primers. The protocol was immunoSEQ multiplex PCR, while the TCRdb copy is restricted to in-frame clones and leaves out a portion. D and trimming were read from the DNA, whereas the V and J calls and clone size are those reported in that table. The repertoire holds 290,000 or so clones, 87% seen once, with approximately 2.4% in the top ten. This receptor was obtained from a man between 18 and 35 years old with active or convalescent COVID-19. Sequencing used peripheral blood.

The CDR3 DNA follows: TGTGCCAGCAGCCCGGGACAGGGCTACGAGCAGTACTTC. Translating it yields CASSPGQGYEQYF. The chain links TRBV27 to TRBJ2-7; TRBD1 agrees at 9 bases. CDR3 size: 13 residues. The V gene's germline CDR1 is MNHEY and CDR2 SMNVEV (reference sequence). The V segment lost 6 bases and the J segment 3 bases; nucleotides outside the gene matches: 3.